This entry features one T cell receptor (beta chain) sequence. Germline and junction disagree at one end, which may indicate a read error. This record comes from a study of Graves' ophthalmopathy and Graves' hyperthyroidism. For the study at large: Peripheral blood was collected at initial diagnosis, before any treatment.

CDR1 is LNHDA and CDR2 is SQIVND in the germline V gene (reference sequence). The CDR3 sequence is 15 residues long. Amplification targeted the TCR beta CDR3 regions, with RNA transcripts as the source material. RT-PCR with HTBI primers came first, then second-round multiplex PCR. In TCRdb, the multiplex PCR reads were re-called with MiXCR into one record per CDR3 protein. This sample has some 750,000 distinct CDR3 sequences, with about 44% found just once. CAS ≥3, NOSPECS ≥4, moderate-to-severe activity and duration under 3 months marked donors with ophthalmopathy. The PBMCs were taken from around 9.1 ml of fresh peripheral blood.

The specimen sequenced was peripheral blood. The receptor was derived from an adult man with Graves' ophthalmopathy. The chain links TRBV19 to TRBJ1-1; D is possibly TRBD1 (6 bases). CDR3: CASSPPGQMNAEAFF. CDR3 DNA sequence: TGTGCCAGTAGTCCCCCCGGACAGATGAACGCTGAAGCTTTCTTT.